This passage covers 26 T cell receptor beta chains from one sample sequenced in a study of T cells in Graves' hyperthyroidism and ophthalmopathy. It was RNA transcripts that yielded the amplified TCR beta CDR3 regions. TCR CDR3 regions were first amplified by RT-PCR with HTBI primers. TCRdb independently ran MiXCR on the multiplex PCR reads; one entry per CDR3 protein. The sample lists some 350,000 distinct CDR3 sequences, approximately 15% occurring once. Source material: blood. The source is a young woman with Graves' hyperthyroidism that later progressed to Graves' ophthalmopathy.

This clonotype has ten or more counts. The CDR3 sequence: CASIESPGASGYNEQFF. As DNA, the CDR3 is TGTGCCAGCATCGAGAGCCCCGGGGCTAGCGGCTACAATGAGCAGTTCTTC. The chain recombines TRBV2 with TRBJ2-1, with TRBD2 matching 7 bases. The CDR3 length is 17 residues. J was trimmed by 3 bases and V by 7 bases; bases with no gene match: 15. Germline CDR1 is SNHLY and CDR2 is FYNNEI. Variable domain in full (rest from reference TRBV2 and TRBJ2-1): EPEVTQTPSHQVTQMGQEVILRCVPISNHLYFYWYRQILGQKVEFLVSFYNNEISEKSEIFDDQFSVERPDGSNFTLKIRSTKLEDSAMYFCASIESPGASGYNEQFFGPGTRLTVL.

This clonotype was found many times. The chain links TRBV5-6 to TRBJ1-1; TRBD1 agrees at 10 bases. With 5 bases clipped from V and 3 bases from J, the junction kept 4 bases outside the gene matches. CDR1 and CDR2 (germline): SGHDT, YYEEEE. There are 14 residues in the CDR3. In DNA, the CDR3 is TGTGCCAGCAGTACGGGACAGGGGTACACTGAAGCTTTCTTT. Its translation is CASSTGQGYTEAFF.

This clonotype was observed a few times. The chain employs TRBV5-1 and TRBJ1-3; the D is unclear. Germline V gene lookup returns CDR1 SGHRS and CDR2 YFSETQ. The CDR3 is made up of 14 amino acids. Trimming removed 4 bases at V and 2 bases at J, with 10 bases between. The CDR3 bases are TGCGCCAGCAGCCTTCCGGGTCCTGGAAACACCATATATTTT. Translated, it gives CASSLPGPGNTIYF.

This clonotype was counted ten times or more. V is TRBV12-3 or TRBV12-4 and J is TRBJ2-1; TRBD1 matches at 11 bases. The J segment lost 6 bases and the V segment lost 5 bases, leaving 6 bases of the junction unmatched. This CDR3 spans 15 amino acids. DNA for the CDR3: TGTGCCAGCAGTCCTTGGACAGGGGGCTTCAATGAGCAGTTCTTC. Its protein is CASSPWTGGFNEQFF.

The chain employs TRBV7-2 and TRBJ2-1; 9 nucleotides align to TRBD1. Germline loops: CDR1 SGHTA, CDR2 FQGNSA. V shed 5 bases and J 4 bases; nucleotides not matched to a gene: 6. The CDR3 is 15 residues long. The chain's CDR3 is CASSEGTGYYNEQFF. Written as DNA, the CDR3 is TGTGCCAGCAGCGAAGGGACAGGGTATTACAATGAGCAGTTCTTC.

This clonotype was recorded a few times. The gene calls are TRBV30 and TRBJ2-6, with 8 bases matching TRBD2. V lost 3 bases to trimming and J lost 4 bases; unmatched junction nucleotides: 8. CDR1 GTSNPN and CDR2 SVGIG come from the germline V gene (reference sequence). This CDR3 has 16 amino acids. This CDR3 reads CAWRGLGSGGANVLTF. CDR3 DNA sequence: TGTGCCTGGAGGGGACTAGGAAGTGGAGGGGCCAACGTCCTGACTTTC.

This clonotype was detected many times. The rearrangement joins TRBV27 to TRBJ1-1; 12 positions match TRBD1. V lost 6 bases, J lost 8 bases, and 4 bases stayed unmatched. The CDR3 sequence is 13 residues long. CDR1 MNHEY and CDR2 SMNVEV come from the germline V gene (reference sequence). CDR3 in DNA: TGTGCCAGCAGGGGGGACAGGGGGCCCGAAGCTTTCTTT. Protein product: CASRGDRGPEAFF.

This clonotype was detected ten times or more. The chain is built from TRBV5-1 and TRBJ2-5; TRBD2 aligns across 13 bases. The CDR3 covers 15 residues. Trimming cost V 4 bases and J 5 bases; bases outside gene matches: 5. In germline, CDR1 is SGHRS, CDR2 YFSETQ. CDR3 protein: CASSGTSGIRETQYF. DNA of the CDR3: TGCGCCAGCAGCGGGACTAGCGGGATAAGGGAGACCCAGTACTTC.

The table lists this clonotype with many counts. V usage is TRBV10-2 and J usage is TRBJ2-1; TRBD2 matches at 13 bases. Trimming removed 2 bases from V and 6 bases from J; junction bases left unmatched: 1. The CDR3 totals 15 residues. The germline CDR1 and CDR2 sequences are WSHSY and SAAADI. CDR3 nucleotide sequence: TGCGCCAGCAGTGAGGGACTAGCGGGAGTCAATGAGCAGTTCTTC. Translating gives CASSEGLAGVNEQFF.

This clonotype came up once. The chain employs TRBV28 and TRBJ1-1; D is unclear. This CDR3 is built from 16 residues. V shed 5 bases and J shed 3 bases, with 19 bases lying between them. Germline CDR1 is MDHEN and CDR2 is SYDVKM. The CDR3 bases are TGTGCCAGCAGTCAGTGGGCCCTACCCGCGGACACTGAAGCTTTCTTT. Protein product: CASSQWALPADTEAFF. The whole variable domain, filled in from reference TRBV28 and TRBJ1-1, reads DVKVTQSSRYLVKRTGEKVFLECVQDMDHENMFWYRQDPGLGLRLIYFSYDVKMKEKGDIPEGYSVSREKKERFSLILESASTNQTSMYLCASSQWALPADTEAFFGQGTRLTVV.

There are many counts of this clonotype. Here the CDR3 reads CASKRDRGLRDSPLHF. The CDR3 DNA reads TGTGCCAGCAAGCGGGACAGGGGACTTAGGGATTCACCCCTCCACTTT. The chain recombines TRBV2 with TRBJ1-6, with 10 bases matching TRBD1. This CDR3 has 16 amino acids. Losses at the gene ends were 7 bases for V and 8 bases for J; bases not matched to a gene: 11. Germline V gene data show CDR1 as SNHLY and CDR2 as FYNNEI. Using reference TRBV2 and TRBJ1-6 for the parts outside the CDR3, the full variable domain is EPEVTQTPSHQVTQMGQEVILRCVPISNHLYFYWYRQILGQKVEFLVSFYNNEISEKSEIFDDQFSVERPDGSNFTLKIRSTKLEDSAMYFCASKRDRGLRDSPLHFGNGTRLTVT.

This clonotype has a count of ten or more. The gene calls are TRBV2 and TRBJ1-5; possibly TRBD1 for D (5 bases). Trimming removed 4 bases at V and 1 base at J, with 11 bases between. CDR3 size: 15 residues. Germline V CDR1 and CDR2: SNHLY, FYNNEI. The chain's CDR3 is CASSVSGISNQPQHF. CDR3 bases: TGTGCCAGCAGTGTATCAGGGATCAGCAATCAGCCCCAGCATTTT.

There are many counts of this clonotype. The chain combines TRBV20-1 with TRBJ1-5, with D uncertain. This CDR3 is built from 17 residues. CDR1 is DFQATT and CDR2 is SNEGSKA in the germline V gene (reference sequence). The V gene lost 0 bases and the J gene lost 11 bases, with 26 bases spanning the gap. Here the CDR3 reads CSARDPTGRPSRESQHF. DNA for the CDR3: TGCAGTGCTAGAGATCCTACGGGGAGGCCATCGAGAGAATCCCAGCATTTT.

This clonotype was seen a handful of times. The chain uses TRBV10-3 and TRBJ2-5; possible D gene TRBD2, 6 bases. Germline CDR1 is ENHRY and CDR2 is SYGVKD. Trimming left V 8 bases short and J 4 bases short, with 11 bases between. The CDR3 loop spans 12 amino acids. The CDR3: CAIGGNRETQYF. The CDR3, as DNA: TGTGCCATCGGAGGGAATCGAGAGACCCAGTACTTC.

In this sample, this clonotype turned up many times. The CDR3 coding sequence is TGTGCCAGCGCCGCGGCACCGATCAACACTGAAGCTTTCTTT. It translates to CASAAAPINTEAFF. The chain uses TRBV6-1 and TRBJ1-1; D not certain. This CDR3 has 14 amino acids. CDR1 and CDR2 (germline): MNHNS, SASEGT. The V end lost 8 bases, the J end lost 2 bases, and 15 bases lay between the germline ends.

This clonotype was observed many times. The rearrangement uses TRBV7-2 and TRBJ2-1, with TRBD1 as a possible D gene (5 bases). V shed 4 bases and J shed 10 bases, with 14 bases lying between them. The CDR3 length is 13 residues. Germline V gene sequence: CDR1 SGHTA, CDR2 FQGNSA. CDR3 nucleotides: TGTGCCAGCAGCTCGATCGACAGATTGGAGCAGTTCTTC. Its protein product is CASSSIDRLEQFF.

This clonotype was seen many times. The chain uses TRBV27 and TRBJ2-5, with D possibly being TRBD2 (6 bases). Germline assignment: CDR1 MNHEY and CDR2 SMNVEV (reference sequence). V gave up 8 bases and J gave up 7 bases, with 14 bases separating them. The CDR3 is 12 residues long. The CDR3 nucleotides read TGTGCCAGCCATGGAGGGTGGGGGACCCAGTACTTC. Protein sequence: CASHGGWGTQYF.

The V call is TRBV9, the J call TRBJ2-1; TRBD2 might be the D (6 bases). This CDR3 has 16 amino acids. V lost 0 bases to trimming and J lost 2 bases, with 12 bases between them. The V gene's germline CDR1 is SGDLS and CDR2 YYNGEE. CDR3 nucleotide sequence: TGTGCCAGCAGCGTAGTATCTCTAGCGCCCTACAATGAGCAGTTCTTC. It yields the protein CASSVVSLAPYNEQFF.

This clonotype was detected many times. This chain connects TRBV20-1 to TRBJ2-1; possibly TRBD2 for D (5 bases). CDR3 size: 10 residues. The V and J ends lost 4 bases and 7 bases respectively, with 5 bases between them. Germline loops: CDR1 DFQATT, CDR2 SNEGSKA (reference sequence). The CDR3 region has the DNA TGCAGTGCTATAGCGAATGAGCAGTTCTTC. Translating gives CSAIANEQFF.

The V and J genes are TRBV4-3 and TRBJ2-3; D gene unclear. With 0 bases removed from V and 9 bases from J, the gap between germline ends came to 16 bases. Germline CDR1 and CDR2: LGHNA and YSLEER. The CDR3 covers 15 residues. As DNA, the CDR3 is TGCGCCAGCAGCCAAGATCTGGCCGATAGTACGACGCAGTATTTT. It is translated as CASSQDLADSTTQYF.

This clonotype has ten or more counts. The chain carries TRBV20-1 and TRBJ2-7; TRBD1 matches at 7 bases. This CDR3 spans 13 amino acids. The V and J ends lost 6 bases and 0 bases, in that order; junction bases with no gene match: 5. Germline loops: CDR1 DFQATT, CDR2 SNEGSKA (reference sequence). The CDR3 nucleotides are TGCAGTGCCCCCCGGGACAGCTCCTACGAGCAGTACTTC. This gives the protein CSAPRDSSYEQYF.

Many counts were recorded for this clonotype. This sequence joins TRBV12-3 or TRBV12-4 and TRBJ2-2; tentatively, D is TRBD2 (6 bases). The CDR3 is 14 amino acids. V shed 11 bases and J shed 4 bases, with 17 bases lying between them. In DNA form, the CDR3 reads TGTGCCGTCGCGGGGCTAGTAGGCACCGGGGAGCTGTTTTTT. Its protein product is CAVAGLVGTGELFF.

This clonotype has more than one count but fewer than ten. As DNA, the CDR3 is TGTGCTAGTGGGCAAGGGAATTCACCCCTCCACTTT. Its protein is CASGQGNSPLHF. The J gene is TRBJ1-6, the V gene TRBV12-5; no reliable D call. Germline V gives CDR1 LGHNT, CDR2 FRNRAP. Trimming pared 6 bases from V and 7 bases from J, leaving 7 bases between. CDR3 length equals 12 residues.

This clonotype was counted many times. The J gene is TRBJ2-1, the V gene TRBV7-9; D gene ambiguous. Germline-derived CDR1 and CDR2 are SEHNR and FQNEAQ (reference sequence). V lost 5 bases and J 5 bases, leaving 7 bases between the germline ends. The CDR3 is made up of 12 amino acids. CDR3 region: CASSSINNEQFF. The CDR3 DNA reads TGTGCCAGCAGCAGCATTAACAATGAGCAGTTCTTC. The complete variable domain, with remaining parts taken from reference TRBV7-9 and TRBJ2-1, reads DTGVSQNPRHKITKRGQNVTFRCDPISEHNRLYWYRQTLGQGPEFLTYFQNEAQLEKSRLLSDRFSAERPKGSFSTLEIQRTEQGDSAMYLCASSSINNEQFFGPGTRLTVL.

The genes are TRBV19 and TRBJ2-6; 10 positions agree with TRBD2. The length of the CDR3 is 18 residues. V lost 3 bases to trimming and J lost 2 bases; unmatched junction nucleotides: 7. CDR1 is LNHDA, CDR2 SQIVND, per germline (reference sequence). The CDR3 loop reads CASSISSGSSAGANVLTF. The DNA for the CDR3 is TGTGCCAGTAGTATTTCTAGCGGGAGCTCCGCTGGGGCCAACGTCCTGACTTTC.

This clonotype was detected ten times or more. This sequence joins TRBV7-9 and TRBJ2-7; 7 nucleotides match TRBD2. This CDR3 region has 15 residues. Germline V gene sequence: CDR1 SEHNR, CDR2 FQNEAQ (reference sequence). V was pared by 8 bases and J by 0 bases, with 10 bases of the junction left unmatched. CDR3 sequence: CASGGGTPNSYEQYF. CDR3 nucleotide sequence: TGTGCCAGCGGGGGGGGGACCCCTAACTCCTACGAGCAGTACTTC.